This T cell receptor beta chain was sequenced for a study of cytomegalovirus exposure and HLA in healthy donors. The CDR3 extends over 15 amino acids. V lost 1 base to trimming and J lost 0 bases, with 7 bases between them. Germline CDR1 SGHDT, CDR2 YYEEEE. The PCR contained 60 Vbeta and 13 Jbeta primers. Data came from immunoSEQ multiplex PCR; TCRdb stores just in-frame clones and leaves some out. This listing includes over 65,000 clones. What was sequenced was PBMCs. This clonotype was obtained from a young man in good health and CMV-seronegative. V and J are TRBV5-6 and TRBJ1-4, with D hard to call. Written as DNA, the CDR3 is TGTGCCAGCAGCTTGCACATTGCAACTAATGAAAAACTGTTTTTT. This sequence encodes CASSLHIATNEKLFF.